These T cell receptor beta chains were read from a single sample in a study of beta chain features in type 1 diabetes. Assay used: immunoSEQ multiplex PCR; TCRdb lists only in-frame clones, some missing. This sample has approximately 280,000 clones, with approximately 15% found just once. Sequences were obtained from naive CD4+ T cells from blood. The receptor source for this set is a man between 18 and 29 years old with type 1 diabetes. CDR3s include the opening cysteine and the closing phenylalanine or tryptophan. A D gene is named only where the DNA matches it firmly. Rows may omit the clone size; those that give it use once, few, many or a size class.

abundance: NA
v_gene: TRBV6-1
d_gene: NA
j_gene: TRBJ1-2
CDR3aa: CASRAGITRRYTF
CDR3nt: TGTGCCAGCAGGGCAGGTATCACCAGACGCTACACCTTC

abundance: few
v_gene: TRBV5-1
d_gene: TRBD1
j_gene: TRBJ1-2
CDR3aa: CASSLWSGQDLYGYTF
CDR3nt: TGCGCCAGCAGCTTGTGGTCGGGACAGGACCTCTATGGCTACACCTTC

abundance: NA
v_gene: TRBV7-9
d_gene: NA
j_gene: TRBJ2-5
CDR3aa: CASSASPRGETQYF
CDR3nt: TGTGCCAGCAGCGCGTCCCCGCGCGGGGAGACCCAGTACTTC

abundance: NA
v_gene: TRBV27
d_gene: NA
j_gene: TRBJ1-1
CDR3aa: CASSRLGREVGNEAFF
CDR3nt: TGTGCCAGCAGTCGATTGGGCAGGGAGGTAGGGAATGAAGCTTTCTTT

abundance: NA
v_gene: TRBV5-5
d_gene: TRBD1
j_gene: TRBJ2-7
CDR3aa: CASSLEDRVSYEQYF
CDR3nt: TGTGCCAGCAGCTTGGAAGACAGGGTCTCCTACGAGCAGTACTTC

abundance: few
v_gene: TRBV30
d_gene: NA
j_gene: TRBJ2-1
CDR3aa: CASALAPNTGGYNEQFF
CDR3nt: TGTGCCTCCGCGCTAGCACCTAACACGGGCGGTTACAATGAGCAGTTCTTC

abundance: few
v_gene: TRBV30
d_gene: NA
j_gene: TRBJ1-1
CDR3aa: CAWSVINTEAFF
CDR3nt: TGTGCCTGGAGTGTAATAAACACTGAAGCTTTCTTT

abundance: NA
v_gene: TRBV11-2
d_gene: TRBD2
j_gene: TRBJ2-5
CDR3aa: CASSQPLGGGETQYF
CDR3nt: TGTGCCAGCAGCCAACCTCTTGGCGGGGGGGAGACCCAGTACTTC

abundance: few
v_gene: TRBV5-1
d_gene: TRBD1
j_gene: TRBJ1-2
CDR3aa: CASNLHSGTDYGYTF
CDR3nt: TGCGCCAGCAACCTTCACTCCGGGACAGATTATGGCTACACCTTC

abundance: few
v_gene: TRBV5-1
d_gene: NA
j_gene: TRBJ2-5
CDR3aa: CASSLVAPYQETQYF
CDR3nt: TGCGCCAGCAGCTTGGTGGCTCCGTACCAAGAGACCCAGTACTTC

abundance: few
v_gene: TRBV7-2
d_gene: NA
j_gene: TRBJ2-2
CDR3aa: CASSLGTWAGELFF
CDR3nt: TGTGCCAGCAGCTTAGGGACATGGGCCGGGGAGCTGTTTTTT

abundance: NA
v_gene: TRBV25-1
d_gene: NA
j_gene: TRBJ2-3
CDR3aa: CASSGPTRVGTDTQYF
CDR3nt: TGTGCCAGCAGTGGCCCGACTAGGGTGGGCACAGATACGCAGTATTTT

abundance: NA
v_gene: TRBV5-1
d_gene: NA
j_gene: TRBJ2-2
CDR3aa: CASSLATQPTGELFF
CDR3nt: TGCGCCAGCAGCTTGGCCACACAGCCTACCGGGGAGCTGTTTTTT

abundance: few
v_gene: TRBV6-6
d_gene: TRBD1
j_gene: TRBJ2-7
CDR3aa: CASSFAGTGGEQYF
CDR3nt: TGTGCCAGCAGTTTCGCCGGGACAGGGGGCGAGCAGTACTTC

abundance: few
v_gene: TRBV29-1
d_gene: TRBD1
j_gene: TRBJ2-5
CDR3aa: CSVAWDSLETQYF
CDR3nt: TGCAGCGTTGCGTGGGACAGCTTGGAGACCCAGTACTTC